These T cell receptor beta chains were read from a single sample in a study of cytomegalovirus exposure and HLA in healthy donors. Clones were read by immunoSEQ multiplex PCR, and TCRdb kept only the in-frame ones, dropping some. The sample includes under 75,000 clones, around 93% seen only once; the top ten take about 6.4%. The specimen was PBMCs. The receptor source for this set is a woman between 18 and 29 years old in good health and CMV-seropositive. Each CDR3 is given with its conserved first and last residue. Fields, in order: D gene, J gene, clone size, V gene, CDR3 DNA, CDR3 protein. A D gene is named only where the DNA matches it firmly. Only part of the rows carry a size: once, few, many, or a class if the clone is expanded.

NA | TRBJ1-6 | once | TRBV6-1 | TGTGCCAGCAGTGAACTTAGTAGCACACCCCTCCACTTT | CASSELSSTPLHF
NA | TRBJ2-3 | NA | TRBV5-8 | TGTGCCAGCACCCCCTTCAGGGGCACGGATACGCAGTATTTT | CASTPFRGTDTQYF
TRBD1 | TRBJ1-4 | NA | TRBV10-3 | TGTGCCACCCGAGTCGCAGGACAGGGGTCTGAAAAACTGTTTTTT | CATRVAGQGSEKLFF
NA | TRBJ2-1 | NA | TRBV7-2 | TGTGCCAGCAGCTCGCTACAGTTTGCTCCGATCTACAATGAGCAGTTCTTC | CASSSLQFAPIYNEQFF
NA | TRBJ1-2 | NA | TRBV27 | TGTGCCAGCAGTCCCGAAAAACGGTTTCGGTATGGCTACACCTTC | CASSPEKRFRYGYTF
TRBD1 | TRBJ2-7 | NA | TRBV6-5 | TGTGCCAGCAGTTACCTACAGGGGGCCTACGAGCAGTACTTC | CASSYLQGAYEQYF
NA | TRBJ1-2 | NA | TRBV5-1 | TGCGCCAGCAGCTTTTTGGCATCCTATGGCTACACCTTC | CASSFLASYGYTF
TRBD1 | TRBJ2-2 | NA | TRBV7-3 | TGTGCCAGCAGCCTGACAGGGGGAACGAACACCGGGGAGCTGTTTTTT | CASSLTGGTNTGELFF
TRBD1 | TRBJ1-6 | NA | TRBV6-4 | TGTGCCAGCAATTACGAGACAGGGCTTCTTTCACCCCTCCACTTT | CASNYETGLLSPLHF
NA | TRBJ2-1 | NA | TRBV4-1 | TGCGCCAGCAGCCCGCGCGGACTGGCTGGACTAAATGAGCAGTTCTTC | CASSPRGLAGLNEQFF
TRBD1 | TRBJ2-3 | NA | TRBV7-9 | TGTGCCAGCAGCCCTCGGGGACAGGGGACCGAAGATACGCAGTATTTT | CASSPRGQGTEDTQYF
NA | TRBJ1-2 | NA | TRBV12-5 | TGTGCTAGTGGTTTGGACGGGGGGGCAGGAGGCTACACCTTC | CASGLDGGAGGYTF
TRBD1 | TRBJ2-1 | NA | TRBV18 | TGTGCCAGCTCCTCACAGGGGAATGAGCAGTTCTTC | CASSSQGNEQFF
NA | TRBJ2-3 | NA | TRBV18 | TGTGCCAGCTCACGAGGGGGGGCGACAGATACGCAGTATTTT | CASSRGGATDTQYF
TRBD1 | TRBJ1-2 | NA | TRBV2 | TGTGCCAGCAGTGTATCAGGGGGAGACTATGGCTACACCTTC | CASSVSGGDYGYTF
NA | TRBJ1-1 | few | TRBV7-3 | TGTGCCAGCAGCCAACGGGGAGACACTGAAGCTTTCTTT | CASSQRGDTEAFF
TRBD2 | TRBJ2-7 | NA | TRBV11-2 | TGTGCCAGCAGCTTAGCGGAGGTGGGAGGGCCGTGGGAGCAGTACTTC | CASSLAEVGGPWEQYF
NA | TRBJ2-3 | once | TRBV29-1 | TGCAGCGTTTTTGGTGGGGAGGTGGATACGCAGTATTTT | CSVFGGEVDTQYF
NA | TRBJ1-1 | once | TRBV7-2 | TGTGCCAGCAGCTTCTCCCGGGGAGGGAACACTGAAGCTTTCTTT | CASSFSRGGNTEAFF
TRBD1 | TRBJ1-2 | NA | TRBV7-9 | TGTGCCAGCAGTTCCGGGACAGGGATCTATGGCTACACCTTC | CASSSGTGIYGYTF
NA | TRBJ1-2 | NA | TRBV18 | TGTGCCAGCGCCACCTACAGGGACGCCTATGGCTACACCTTC | CASATYRDAYGYTF
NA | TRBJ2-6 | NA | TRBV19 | TGTGCCAGTAGTACTACAGTGGGCCCGGCCAACGTCCTGACTTTC | CASSTTVGPANVLTF
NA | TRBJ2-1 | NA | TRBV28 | TGTGCCAGCAGTTTAGGTCGGGGTGGTGAGCAGTTCTTC | CASSLGRGGEQFF
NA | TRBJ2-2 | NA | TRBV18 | TGTGCCAGCTCACCAAGAACTAATACTAACACCGGGGAGCTGTTTTTT | CASSPRTNTNTGELFF
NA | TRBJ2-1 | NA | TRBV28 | TGTGCCAGCAGTTTAGCCCAGAATGAGCAGTTCTTC | CASSLAQNEQFF
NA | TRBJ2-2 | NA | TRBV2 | TGTGCCAGCAGTGGCCTTCTCAGGGGCACCGGGGAGCTGTTTTTT | CASSGLLRGTGELFF
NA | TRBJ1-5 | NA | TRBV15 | TGTGCCACCAGCAGAGCTCAGAGTCGGGTTGGCAATCAGCCCCAGCATTTT | CATSRAQSRVGNQPQHF
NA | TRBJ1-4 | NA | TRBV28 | TGTGCCAGCAGTTTACCCAGGACAAGGGGGAATGAAAAACTGTTTTTT | CASSLPRTRGNEKLFF
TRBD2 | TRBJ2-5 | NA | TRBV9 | TGTGCCAGCAGCGCAGGACTAGCGGGAGTGGTAGAGACCCAGTACTTC | CASSAGLAGVVETQYF
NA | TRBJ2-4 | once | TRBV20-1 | TGCAGTGCTAGAGTCGGGGGCATTCAGTACTTC | CSARVGGIQYF